This T cell receptor beta chain was captured by sequencing in a study of T cell responses to AZD1222 COVID-19 vaccine. Turning to the study itself: Researchers grouped second doses given at about 4 or about 12 weeks into one pool. Findings of the study overall: At baseline, seropositivity was found in only a handful of AZD1222 recipients. CD4 TCRs covered the whole spike, strongest at regions 160-218 and 743-854.

Per germline, CDR1 MDHEN and CDR2 SYDVKM. CDR3 length: 17 amino acids. Trimming shortened V by 6 bases and J by 1 base, and 21 bases separated the two germline ends. Measured with immunoSEQ multiplex PCR; TCRdb has only the in-frame clones, and not every one. This sample yields about 150,000 clones, of which about nine tenths are seen a single time; about 1.7% belongs to the top ten. Comment on this clone: The antigen is not known.

V gene TRBV28 combines with J gene TRBJ1-2; possible D gene TRBD1, 5 bases. The sequencing here drew on peripheral blood, taken on day 0 of AZD1222 vaccination. The clonotype was recovered from an adult in good health. Here the CDR3 DNA reads TGTGCCAGCAGCTCCTCGGGGATCGGACACCTTAACTATGGCTACACCTTC. Translated: CASSSSGIGHLNYGYTF.